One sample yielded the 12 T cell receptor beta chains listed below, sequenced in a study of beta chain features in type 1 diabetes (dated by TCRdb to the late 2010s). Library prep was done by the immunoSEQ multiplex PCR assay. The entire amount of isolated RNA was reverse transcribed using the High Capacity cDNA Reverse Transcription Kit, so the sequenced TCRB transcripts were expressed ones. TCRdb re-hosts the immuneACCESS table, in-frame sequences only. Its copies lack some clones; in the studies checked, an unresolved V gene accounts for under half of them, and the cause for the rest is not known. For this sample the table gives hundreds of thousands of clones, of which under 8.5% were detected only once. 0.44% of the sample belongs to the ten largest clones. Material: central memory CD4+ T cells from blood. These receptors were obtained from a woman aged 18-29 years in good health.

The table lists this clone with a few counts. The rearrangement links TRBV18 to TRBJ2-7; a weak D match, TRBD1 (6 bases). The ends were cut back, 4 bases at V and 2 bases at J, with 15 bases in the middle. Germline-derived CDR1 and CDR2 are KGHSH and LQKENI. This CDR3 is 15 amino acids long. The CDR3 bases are TGTGCCAGCTCACAAAGTCGACAGGAAACCTACGAGCAGTACTTC. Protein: CASSQSRQETYEQYF.

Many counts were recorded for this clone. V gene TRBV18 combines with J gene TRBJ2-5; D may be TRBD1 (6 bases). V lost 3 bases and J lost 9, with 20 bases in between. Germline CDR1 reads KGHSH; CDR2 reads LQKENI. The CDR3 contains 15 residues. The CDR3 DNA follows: TGTGCCAGCTCACCTCTGGGGACCAACAAGGGGGCCCAGTACTTC. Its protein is CASSPLGTNKGAQYF.

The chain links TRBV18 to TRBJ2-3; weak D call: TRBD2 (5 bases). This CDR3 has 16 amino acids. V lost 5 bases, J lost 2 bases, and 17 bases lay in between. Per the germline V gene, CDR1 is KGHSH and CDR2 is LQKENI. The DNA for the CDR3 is TGTGCCAGCTCAGGCGGGCCACAGAGAAACACAGATACGCAGTATTTT. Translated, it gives CASSGGPQRNTDTQYF.

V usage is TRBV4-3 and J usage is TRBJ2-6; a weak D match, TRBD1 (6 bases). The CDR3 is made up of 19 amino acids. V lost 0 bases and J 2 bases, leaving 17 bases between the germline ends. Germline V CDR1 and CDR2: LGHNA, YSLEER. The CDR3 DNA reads TGCGCCAGCAGCCAAGATGATACAGGGTATATGGCTGGGGCCAACGTCCTGACTTTC. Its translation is CASSQDDTGYMAGANVLTF.

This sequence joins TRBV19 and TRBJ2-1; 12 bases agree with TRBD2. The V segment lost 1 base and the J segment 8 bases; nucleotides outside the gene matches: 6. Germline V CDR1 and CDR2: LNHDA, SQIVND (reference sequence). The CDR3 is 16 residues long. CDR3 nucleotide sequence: TGTGCCAGTAGTATAGGGGCTAGCGGGAGGGTTTATGAGCAGTTCTTC. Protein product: CASSIGASGRVYEQFF. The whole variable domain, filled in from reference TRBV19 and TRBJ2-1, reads DGGITQSPKYLFRKEGQNVTLSCEQNLNHDAMYWYRQDPGQGLRLIYYSQIVNDFQKGDIAEGYSVSREKKESFPLTVTSAQKNPTAFYLCASSIGASGRVYEQFFGPGTRLTVL.

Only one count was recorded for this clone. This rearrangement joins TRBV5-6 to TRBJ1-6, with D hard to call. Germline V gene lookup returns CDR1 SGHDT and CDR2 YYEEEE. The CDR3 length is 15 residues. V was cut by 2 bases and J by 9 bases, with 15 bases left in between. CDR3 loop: CASSLEYQVGSPLHF. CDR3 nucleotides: TGTGCCAGCAGCTTAGAATACCAGGTCGGTTCACCCCTCCACTTT.

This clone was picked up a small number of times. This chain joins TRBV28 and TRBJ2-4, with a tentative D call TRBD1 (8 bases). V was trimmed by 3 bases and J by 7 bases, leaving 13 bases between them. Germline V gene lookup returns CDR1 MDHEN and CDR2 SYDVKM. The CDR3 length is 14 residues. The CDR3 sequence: CASSLSQGGNIQYF. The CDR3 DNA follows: TGTGCCAGCAGTTTGTCACAGGGGGGGAACATTCAGTACTTC.

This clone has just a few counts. CDR3 nucleotide sequence: TGTGCCAGCAGTTTGGGGGGGAGAAAAAACATTCAGTACTTC. Its protein product is CASSLGGRKNIQYF. The gene calls are TRBV28 and TRBJ2-4, with 7 bases lining up with TRBD2. CDR3 size: 14 residues. Per the germline V gene, CDR1 is MDHEN and CDR2 is SYDVKM. The V and J ends lost 3 bases and 4 bases, in that order; junction bases with no gene match: 3.

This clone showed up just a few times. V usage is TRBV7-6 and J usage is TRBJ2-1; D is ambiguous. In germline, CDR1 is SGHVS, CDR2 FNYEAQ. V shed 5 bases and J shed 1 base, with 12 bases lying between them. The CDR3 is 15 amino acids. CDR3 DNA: TGTGCCAGCAGCCAGCCCTACTCATCCTACAATGAGCAGTTCTTC. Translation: CASSQPYSSYNEQFF.

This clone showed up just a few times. The CDR3 protein is CASSLLQASSYEQYF. DNA for the CDR3: TGTGCCAGCAGTTTACTACAGGCAAGCTCCTACGAGCAGTACTTC. J is TRBJ2-7 and V is TRBV27; TRBD1 is a possible D gene (5 bases). CDR3 length: 15 residues. CDR1 MNHEY and CDR2 SMNVEV come from the germline V gene (reference sequence). The V end lost 2 bases, the J end lost 0 bases, and 11 bases lay between the germline ends.

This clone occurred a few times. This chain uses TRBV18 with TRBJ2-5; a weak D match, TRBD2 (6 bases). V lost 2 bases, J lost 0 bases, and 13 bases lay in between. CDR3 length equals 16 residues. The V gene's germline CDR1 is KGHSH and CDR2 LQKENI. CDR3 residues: CASSPFSSADQETQYF. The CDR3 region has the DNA TGTGCCAGCTCACCATTTTCTAGCGCAGACCAAGAGACCCAGTACTTC.

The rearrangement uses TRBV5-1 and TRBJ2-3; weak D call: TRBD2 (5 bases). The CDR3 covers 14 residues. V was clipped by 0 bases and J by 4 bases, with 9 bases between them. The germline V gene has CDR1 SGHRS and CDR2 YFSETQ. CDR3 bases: TGCGCCAGCAGCTTGGAGGGAGTTGCAGATACGCAGTATTTT. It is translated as CASSLEGVADTQYF. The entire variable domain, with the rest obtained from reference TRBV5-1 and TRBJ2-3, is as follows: KAGVTQTPRYLIKTRGQQVTLSCSPISGHRSVSWYQQTPGQGLQFLFEYFSETQRNKGNFPGRFSGRQFSNSRSEMNVSTLELGDSALYLCASSLEGVADTQYFGPGTRLTVL.